This is a list of T cell receptor beta chains from one sample in a study of cytomegalovirus exposure and HLA in healthy donors. Assay used: immunoSEQ multiplex PCR; TCRdb lists only in-frame clones, some missing. This table holds around 150,000 clones, around 81% found once. Sequencing was carried out using PBMCs. The origin of the receptors is a man aged 30 to 45 in good health and CMV-seropositive. CDR3s include the opening cysteine and the closing phenylalanine or tryptophan. D genes are given only for firm matches. The listing skips clone size in some rows; elsewhere it reads once, few, many or a size class.

>TRBJ1-2|TRBV9|NA|NA
TGTGCCAGCAGCGTAGCGGGAGGCTTATCAGGCTACACCTTC
CASSVAGGLSGYTF
>TRBJ2-1|TRBV4-3|NA|NA
TGCGCCAGCAGCCAAGACCCCGGTACCTACAATGAGCAGTTCTTC
CASSQDPGTYNEQFF
>TRBJ1-5|TRBV4-1|NA|NA
TGCGCCAGCAGCCCGGTAAGCGAGGGTAGTCAGCCCCAGCATTTT
CASSPVSEGSQPQHF
>TRBJ1-1|TRBV6-5|NA|NA
TGTGCCAGCAGCTTACCGGGGGGCTCGGCGGCTTTCTTT
CASSLPGGSAAFF
>TRBJ2-3|TRBV5-6|once|TRBD2
TGTGCCAGCAGCTTATTAGCGGGGGTGATGACCCCGGGTACGCAGTATTTT
CASSLLAGVMTPGTQYF
>TRBJ1-2|TRBV9|NA|NA
TGTGCCAGCAGCACCGGGCGGGCAGGGGCTAACTATGGCTACACCTTC
CASSTGRAGANYGYTF
>TRBJ1-1|TRBV7-6|once|TRBD1
TGTGCCAGCAGCTCCGACAGGGGAACTGAAGCTTTCTTT
CASSSDRGTEAFF
>TRBJ1-1|TRBV7-7|NA|NA
TGTGCTAGCAGCCCCGGGGGATGGTCCCATGAAGCTTTCTTT
CASSPGGWSHEAFF
>TRBJ2-1|TRBV6-4|NA|TRBD1
TGTGCCAGCAGTGACTATCCCGGGACAGGCAGAAATGAGCAGTTCTTC
CASSDYPGTGRNEQFF
>TRBJ2-1|TRBV7-2|NA|TRBD2
TGTGCCAGCAGCCCCAAGGGGAGCGGGGGTTACAATGAGCAGTTCTTC
CASSPKGSGGYNEQFF
>TRBJ2-5|TRBV5-6|NA|TRBD2
TGTGCCAGCAGGGAGGGACTAGCGGGGGTGTCCCAGTACTTC
CASREGLAGVSQYF
>TRBJ2-4|TRBV5-1|NA|NA
TGCGCCAGCAGCGCCGCCCCGGAGTCTAAAAACATTCAGTACTTC
CASSAAPESKNIQYF
>TRBJ1-1|TRBV27|NA|TRBD1
TGTGCCAGCAGTCCATCCGCGGGACAGCTTGCTTTCTTT
CASSPSAGQLAFF
>TRBJ2-3|TRBV7-3|many|NA
TGTGCCAGCAGCTGGGGGGGGCTCCAATATTTT
CASSWGGLQYF
>TRBJ1-5|TRBV19|NA|NA
TGTGCCAGTAGTCAGTGGAGGATTAATCAGCCCCAGCATTTT
CASSQWRINQPQHF
>TRBJ1-5|TRBV7-2|NA|TRBD1
TGTGCCAGCAGCATGGGACAGGGGGCAGGTCAGCCCCAGCATTTT
CASSMGQGAGQPQHF
>TRBJ2-5|TRBV5-8|NA|TRBD1
TGTGCCAGCAGCGGGGGACAGGAATCCTGGCGATCCCAGTACTTC
CASSGGQESWRSQYF
>TRBJ2-7|TRBV19|few|TRBD2
TGTGCCAGTAGTATAGGACTAGCGTACGAGCAGTACTTC
CASSIGLAYEQYF
>TRBJ2-7|TRBV10-1|NA|TRBD2
TGCGCCAGCAGTGAGTCGGGGACTACCAACTACGAGCAGTACTTC
CASSESGTTNYEQYF
>TRBJ2-2|TRBV5-1|NA|NA
TGCGCCAGCAGCCCGCCGACTTACACCGGGGAGCTGTTTTTT
CASSPPTYTGELFF
>TRBJ2-1|TRBV7-2|NA|TRBD2
TGTGCCAGCAGCCCTCCGAGCGGGGGTTACAATGAGCAGTTCTTC
CASSPPSGGYNEQFF
>TRBJ1-4|TRBV19|NA|TRBD1
TGTGCCAGTAGTATAGATCAGGGGGGACAGCACCCAACTAATGAAAAACTGTTTTTT
CASSIDQGGQHPTNEKLFF
>TRBJ1-2|TRBV7-2|NA|NA
TGTGCCAGCAGCTACAGCGGTTACTATGGCTACACCTTC
CASSYSGYYGYTF
>TRBJ2-3|TRBV4-1|NA|NA
TGCGCCAGCAGCCAAGACACCCCGGGACTGAGCACAGATACGCAGTATTTT
CASSQDTPGLSTDTQYF
>TRBJ2-5|TRBV7-2|NA|NA
TGTGCCAGCAAGAACAGGAACCAAGAGACCCAGTACTTC
CASKNRNQETQYF
>TRBJ2-7|TRBV6-5|NA|NA
TGTGCCAGCAGTGCGTACAGGGAACAGTCCTACGAGCAGTACTTC
CASSAYREQSYEQYF
>TRBJ1-3|TRBV7-2|NA|NA
TGTGCCAGCAGCTTAGGGGGGGTGATCTCTGGAAACACCATATATTTT
CASSLGGVISGNTIYF
>TRBJ2-3|TRBV28|NA|TRBD2
TGTGCCAGCAGTTCGGCTAGCGGAGCAAGCACAGATACGCAGTATTTT
CASSSASGASTDTQYF
>TRBJ2-3|TRBV27|NA|NA
TGTGCCAGCAGGGTTGGGGGCAGCACAGATACGCAGTATTTT
CASRVGGSTDTQYF
>TRBJ2-2|TRBV6-6|NA|TRBD1
TGTGCCAGCAGTCTTGGACAGGGGAGAAACACCGGGGAGCTGTTTTTT
CASSLGQGRNTGELFF
>TRBJ1-5|TRBV4-3|NA|NA
TGCGCCAGCAGCCAAGAACACAGGGTGGATCAGCCCCAGCATTTT
CASSQEHRVDQPQHF
>TRBJ1-5|TRBV19|NA|NA
TGTGCCAGTAGTATCCGGGACAAAAGGGTAGGTCAGCCCCAGCATTTT
CASSIRDKRVGQPQHF
>TRBJ1-1|TRBV10-1|NA|NA
TGCGCCAGCAGCCCGACAGGACTAGGAACTGAAGCTTTCTTT
CASSPTGLGTEAFF
>TRBJ1-6|TRBV5-1|NA|TRBD1
TGCGCCAGCAGCACTGGACAGGGGGCCAATTCACCCCTCCACTTT
CASSTGQGANSPLHF
>TRBJ2-5|TRBV5-1|NA|TRBD1
TGCGCCAGCAGCTTGGCCCAGGGCAGGGGGCTTCAGGAGACCCAGTACTTC
CASSLAQGRGLQETQYF
>TRBJ1-6|TRBV6-5|NA|NA
TGTGCCAGCAGTTGGACAGAAAATTCACCCCTCCACTTT
CASSWTENSPLHF
>TRBJ2-1|TRBV7-2|NA|NA
TGTGCCAGCAGCTTAGGAGCGGTATCCTACAATGAGCAGTTCTTC
CASSLGAVSYNEQFF
>TRBJ2-3|TRBV19|NA|TRBD2
TGTGCCAGTAGCCCTAGCGGGGGGGCCTTGGGTACGCAGTATTTT
CASSPSGGALGTQYF
>TRBJ2-3|TRBV5-4|NA|TRBD1
TGTGCCAGCAGTTACGGACAGGGCACAGATACGCAGTATTTT
CASSYGQGTDTQYF
>TRBJ1-1|TRBV10-3|NA|TRBD1
TGTGCCATCGGGGTCGGGACAGTGAACACTGAAGCTTTCTTT
CAIGVGTVNTEAFF
>TRBJ1-2|TRBV4-1|NA|NA
TGCGCCAGCACCGAATCATTCCTATCGGACTATGGCTACACCTTC
CASTESFLSDYGYTF
>TRBJ1-3|TRBV9|NA|NA
TGTGCCAGCAGCGTAGACGGGGGAGGCACTGGAAACACCATATATTTT
CASSVDGGGTGNTIYF
>TRBJ2-5|TRBV9|NA|NA
TGTGCCAGCAGCGTAGCCACAGCGGGTCAAGAGACCCAGTACTTC
CASSVATAGQETQYF
>TRBJ2-3|TRBV4-3|NA|TRBD2
TGCGCCAGCAGCCAGAGCGGGGGGGGCACAGATACGCAGTATTTT
CASSQSGGGTDTQYF
>TRBJ2-2|TRBV2|NA|NA
TGTGCCAGCAGTCTACAGGTTACGAACACCGGGGAGCTGTTTTTT
CASSLQVTNTGELFF
>TRBJ2-5|TRBV19|NA|NA
TGTGCCAGTAACGCCCTTACGGGGGGCGAGGATACCCAGTACTTC
CASNALTGGEDTQYF
>TRBJ2-3|TRBV19|NA|NA
TGTGCCAGTAGTATAGATTGGACGGGAGAGACTCGTCCGGGTACGCAGTATTTT
CASSIDWTGETRPGTQYF
>TRBJ2-2|TRBV9|NA|TRBD1
TGTGCCAGCAGCGGGATAGGGACAGGGGAGACCGGGGAGCTGTTTTTT
CASSGIGTGETGELFF